This paragraph reports one T cell receptor beta chain. The data were taken from a study of blood T cell repertoires in COVID-19. At the level of the study: Nucleic acid was either cDNA or gDNA, and it came from T cells, B-cell-depleted T cells, or PBMCs.

The CDR3 is made up of 15 amino acids. The junction had 2 bases not matched to a gene; V was cut back by 1 base and J by 6 bases. Germline V CDR1 and CDR2: LGHNA, YSLEER. Original methodology: Counts of nucleated cells, estimated from reference gene primer amplification, were obtained. Sequencing used immunoSEQ multiplex PCR; TCRdb keeps in-frame clones, though not all of them. V, J and clone size derive from that table, while D and trimming were established from the DNA sequence. The data show under 110,000 clones, 70% to 80% seen once. The clonotype was recovered from an elderly man with COVID-19, enrolled during active disease. The specimen was peripheral blood. The chain employs TRBV4-3 and TRBJ2-1, with 11 bases aligning to TRBD2. The CDR3 region is CASSQGGTSGNEQFF. In nucleotides, the CDR3 is TGCGCCAGCAGCCAAGGAGGGACTAGCGGCAATGAGCAGTTCTTC.